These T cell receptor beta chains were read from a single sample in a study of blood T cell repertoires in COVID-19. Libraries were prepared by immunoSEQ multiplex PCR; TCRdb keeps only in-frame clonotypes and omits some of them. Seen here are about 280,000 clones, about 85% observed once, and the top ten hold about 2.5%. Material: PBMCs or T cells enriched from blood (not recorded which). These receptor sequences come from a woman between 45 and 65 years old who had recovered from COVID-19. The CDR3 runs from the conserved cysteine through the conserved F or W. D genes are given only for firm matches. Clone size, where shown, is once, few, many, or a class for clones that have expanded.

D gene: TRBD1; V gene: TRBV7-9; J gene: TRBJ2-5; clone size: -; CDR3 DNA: TGTGCCAGCAGCATCTACTCAGGGGGCGGGGAGACCCAGTACTTC; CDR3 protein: CASSIYSGGGETQYF
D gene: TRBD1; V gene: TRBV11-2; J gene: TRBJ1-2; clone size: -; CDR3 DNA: TGTGCCAGCAGCTACGGACAGGGGGCCTATGGCTACACCTTC; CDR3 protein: CASSYGQGAYGYTF
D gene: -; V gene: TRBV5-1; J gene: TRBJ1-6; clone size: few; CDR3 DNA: TGCGCCAGCAGCTCCCGGGACACCGAAAATTCACCCCTCCACTTT; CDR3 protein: CASSSRDTENSPLHF
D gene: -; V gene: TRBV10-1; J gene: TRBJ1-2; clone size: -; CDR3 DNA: TGCGCCAGCAGTGAGTCGCGGGGGGCTAAGAATGGCTACACCTTC; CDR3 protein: CASSESRGAKNGYTF
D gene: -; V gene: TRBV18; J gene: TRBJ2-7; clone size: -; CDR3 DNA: TGTGCCAGCTCACCACCGCGAGGAGGGAGCTCCTACGAGCAGTACTTC; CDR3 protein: CASSPPRGGSSYEQYF
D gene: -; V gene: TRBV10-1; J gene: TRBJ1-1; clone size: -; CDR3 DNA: TGCGCCAGCAGTGAGAACGGGGAAGCTTTCTTT; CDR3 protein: CASSENGEAFF
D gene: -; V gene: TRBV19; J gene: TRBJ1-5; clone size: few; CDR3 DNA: TGTGCCGCGAGGGGGAGTGCAGGTCAGCCCCAGCATTTT; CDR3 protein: CAARGSAGQPQHF
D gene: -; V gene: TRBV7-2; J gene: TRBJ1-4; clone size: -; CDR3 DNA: TGTGCCAGCATTCAGAACGTCGAGGTCCCCAACTGTACTAATGAAAAACTGTTTTTT; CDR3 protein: CASIQNVEVPNCTNEKLFF
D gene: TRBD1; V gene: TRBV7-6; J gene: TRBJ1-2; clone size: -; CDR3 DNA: TGTGCCAGCAGCTTAGGCCCGGGACAGGGAAAAGACTATGGCTACACCTTC; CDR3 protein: CASSLGPGQGKDYGYTF
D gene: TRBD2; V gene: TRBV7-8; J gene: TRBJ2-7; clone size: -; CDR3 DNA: TGTGCCAGCAGCTTTAGCCAGGGTAGCGGGATACTCCATTACGAGCAGTACTTC; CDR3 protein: CASSFSQGSGILHYEQYF
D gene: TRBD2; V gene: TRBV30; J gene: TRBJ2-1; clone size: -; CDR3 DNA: TGTGCCTGGAGTTCGGGGGGGCCCCGAAATGAGCAGTTCTTC; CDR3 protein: CAWSSGGPRNEQFF
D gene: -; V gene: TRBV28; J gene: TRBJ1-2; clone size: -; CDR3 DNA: TGTGCCAGCAGTCTGACGGCAGGCAAAGGCTACACCTTC; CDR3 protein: CASSLTAGKGYTF
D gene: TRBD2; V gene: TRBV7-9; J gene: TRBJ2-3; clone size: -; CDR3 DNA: TGTGCCAGCAGCTCAAGGACTAGCGGGGGAACAGATACGCAGTATTTT; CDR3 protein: CASSSRTSGGTDTQYF
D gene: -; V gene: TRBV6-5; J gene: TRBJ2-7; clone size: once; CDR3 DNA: TGTGCCAGCAGTTCCCGGGACTCCTACGAGCAGTACTTC; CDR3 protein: CASSSRDSYEQYF
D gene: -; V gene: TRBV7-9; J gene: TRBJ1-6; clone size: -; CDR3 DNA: TGTGCCAGCAGCTTAGTCGGTCCAGGCACACCCCTCCACTTT; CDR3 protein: CASSLVGPGTPLHF
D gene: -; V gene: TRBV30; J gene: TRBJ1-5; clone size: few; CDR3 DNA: TGTGCCTGGAGTGTAAATAGTCAGCCCCAGCATTTT; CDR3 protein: CAWSVNSQPQHF
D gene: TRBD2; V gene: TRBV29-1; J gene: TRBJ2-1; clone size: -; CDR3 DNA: TGCAGCGTTGTTGGCGGGAGGTATGATGAGCAGTTCTTC; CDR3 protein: CSVVGGRYDEQFF
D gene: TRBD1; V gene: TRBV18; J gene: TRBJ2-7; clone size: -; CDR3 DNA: TGTGCCAGCTCACCAGGGACAGGGGGAAGGGAGCAGTACTTC; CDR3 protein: CASSPGTGGREQYF
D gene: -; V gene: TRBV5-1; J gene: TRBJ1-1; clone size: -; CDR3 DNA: TGCGCCAGCAGCTTGGATTTCATGAACACTGAAGCTTTCTTT; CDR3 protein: CASSLDFMNTEAFF
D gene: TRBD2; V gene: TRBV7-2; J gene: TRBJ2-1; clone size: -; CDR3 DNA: TGTGCCAGCAGCTTAGTGATTGGTAGCGGGAGGGCCGGTTACAATGAGCAGTTCTTC; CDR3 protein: CASSLVIGSGRAGYNEQFF
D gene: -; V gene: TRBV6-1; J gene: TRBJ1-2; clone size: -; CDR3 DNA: TGTGCCAGCAGTGAACCCCGACAGGTGTTGGGTGGCTACACCTTC; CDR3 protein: CASSEPRQVLGGYTF
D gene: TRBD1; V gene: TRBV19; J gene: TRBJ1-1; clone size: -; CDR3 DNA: TGTGCCAGTAATCTGGGACAGAAGAACACTGAAGCTTTCTTT; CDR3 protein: CASNLGQKNTEAFF
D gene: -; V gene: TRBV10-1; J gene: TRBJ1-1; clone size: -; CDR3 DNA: TGCGCCAGCAGTGTAGCGGAGAACACTGAAGCTTTCTTT; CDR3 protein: CASSVAENTEAFF